A single sample is the source of the 24 T cell receptor beta chains below, sequenced in a study of cytomegalovirus exposure and HLA in healthy donors. The PCR was carried out with 60 Vbeta primers and 13 Jbeta primers. Some clones are missing from TCRdb's copy, which holds only in-frame ones; the method was immunoSEQ multiplex PCR. The sample contains 130,000 or so clones, just over 65% of which appear only once. Source material: PBMCs. The source of these receptors is a woman aged 55-70 years in good health and CMV-seronegative.

Turning to this clone: An end of the junction differs from the germline gene, which may be a read error. The chain employs TRBV29-1 and TRBJ2-1; 7 nucleotides align to TRBD1. Germline V CDR1 and CDR2: SQVTM, ANQGSEA. The CDR3 totals 10 residues. The CDR3 DNA reads as TGCAGCGTGGGCAGGGACAGTCCCATCTTC. It yields the protein CSVGRDSPIF.

This chain connects TRBV6-5 to TRBJ2-3; 9 bases align to TRBD1. J lost 1 base, V lost 5 bases, and 4 bases had no gene match. Germline V gene sequence: CDR1 MNHEY, CDR2 SVGAGI. The CDR3 length is 15 residues. This CDR3 reads CASSGHRGRTDTQYF. As DNA, the CDR3 is TGTGCCAGCAGTGGCCACAGGGGGCGCACAGATACGCAGTATTTT.

This clone was seen more than once but under ten times. This chain joins TRBV19 and TRBJ1-1; 8 bases agree with TRBD1. Trimming took 10 bases from V and 5 from J; bases not matched to a gene: 9. The germline gives CDR1 LNHDA, CDR2 SQIVND (reference sequence). The CDR3 sequence is 13 residues long. CDR3 sequence reads: CATGQGLGTEAFF. The CDR3 DNA reads TGTGCCACCGGACAGGGCCTTGGGACTGAAGCTTTCTTT.

The DNA of the CDR3 is TGTGCCAGCAGCTTGCGAGACAGGGGCCATAATTCACCCCTCCACTTT. It codes for CASSLRDRGHNSPLHF. This chain uses TRBV5-4 with TRBJ1-6, with TRBD1 identical over 8 bases. With 1 base clipped from V and 5 bases from J, the junction kept 5 bases outside the gene matches. The CDR3 consists of 16 residues. Germline loops: CDR1 SGHNT, CDR2 YYREEE (reference sequence).

The chain's CDR3 is CASSGDRGGYNSPLHF. CDR3 DNA: TGTGCCAGTAGTGGTGACAGGGGAGGGTATAATTCACCCCTCCACTTT. This chain joins TRBV19 and TRBJ1-6; TRBD1 aligns across 8 bases. The CDR3 covers 16 residues. Germline V gene lookup returns CDR1 LNHDA and CDR2 SQIVND (reference sequence). The J segment lost 4 bases and the V segment lost 5 bases, leaving 7 bases of the junction unmatched.

The chain uses TRBV5-1 and TRBJ2-2; 8 bases are shared with TRBD1. The CDR3 has 16 amino acids. Losses at the gene ends were 0 bases for V and 1 base for J; bases not matched to a gene: 2. The germline CDR1 and CDR2 sequences are SGHRS and YFSETQ. CDR3 coding DNA: TGCGCCAGCAGCTTGGAGGGACAGGTGAACACCGGGGAGCTGTTTTTT. Translation: CASSLEGQVNTGELFF.

This chain uses TRBV28 with TRBJ1-3; D gene unclear. Germline loops: CDR1 MDHEN, CDR2 SYDVKM. Trimming stripped 7 bases from V and 0 bases from J, with 13 bases between. This CDR3 has 15 amino acids. CDR3 sequence: CASIKRPISGNTIYF. CDR3 nucleotide sequence: TGTGCCAGCATCAAGCGACCGATCTCTGGAAACACCATATATTTT.

This clone came up a few times. The genes are TRBV7-8 and TRBJ1-1; D call uncertain. The ends were cut back, 3 bases at V and 1 base at J, with 9 bases in the middle. The CDR3 contains 14 residues. CDR1 SGHVS and CDR2 FQNEAQ come from the germline V gene. CDR3 nucleotides: TGTGCCAGCAGCTTGATGGTAGCGAACACTGAAGCTTTCTTT. Protein product: CASSLMVANTEAFF.

V usage is TRBV4-2 and J usage is TRBJ2-1; possible D gene TRBD2, 7 bases. Germline V gene data show CDR1 as LGHNA and CDR2 as YNFKEQ. This CDR3 has 11 amino acids. With 8 bases removed from V and 9 bases from J, the gap between germline ends came to 11 bases. The CDR3 bases are TGTGCCAGCGGGGGCGGGAGTGAGCAGTTCTTC. Residues: CASGGGSEQFF.

The chain joins TRBV15 to TRBJ2-1; 11 bases fit TRBD2. V shed 0 bases, J shed 6 bases, and the junction held 13 bases outside the gene matches. CDR3 length: 19 residues. The germline V gene has CDR1 LNHNV and CDR2 YYDKDF (reference sequence). The CDR3 protein is CATSRDLGGLAGPTNEQFF. CDR3 bases: TGTGCCACCAGCAGAGATTTAGGTGGACTAGCGGGTCCCACCAATGAGCAGTTCTTC.

The chain has TRBV30 and TRBJ1-6; D perhaps matches TRBD1 (6 bases). The germline gives CDR1 GTSNPN, CDR2 SVGIG (reference sequence). The V and J ends lost 4 bases and 2 bases respectively, with 27 bases between them. The CDR3 length is 20 residues. The CDR3 sequence is CAWNGLRLSWGQTYNSPLHF. The CDR3 DNA sequence: TGTGCCTGGAATGGTCTCCGCCTCAGCTGGGGGCAGACCTATAATTCACCCCTCCACTTT. Full variable domain (remainder filled in from reference TRBV30 and TRBJ1-6): SQTIHQWPATLVQPVGSPLSLECTVEGTSNPNLYWYRQAAGRGLQLLFYSVGIGQISSEVPQNLSASRPQDRQFILSSKKLLLSDSGFYLCAWNGLRLSWGQTYNSPLHFGNGTRLTVT.

This clone was picked up a small number of times. The chain has TRBV6-5 and TRBJ1-1, with TRBD1 as a possible D gene (5 bases). The CDR3 length is 12 residues. Trimming took off 9 bases at V and 1 base at J, with 9 bases between the two ends. The germline V gene encodes CDR1 MNHEY and CDR2 SVGAGI. Written as DNA, the CDR3 is TGTGCCAGTAGAGACAGGAACACTGAAGCTTTCTTT. Translated, it gives CASRDRNTEAFF.

The CDR3 spells CASSQEGRSYEQYF. The DNA for the CDR3 is TGCGCCAGCAGCCAAGAAGGGAGATCCTACGAGCAGTACTTC. The V call is TRBV4-3, the J call TRBJ2-7; D is possibly TRBD2 (5 bases). The CDR3 covers 14 residues. Germline V gives CDR1 LGHNA, CDR2 YSLEER. V was trimmed by 0 bases and J by 1 base, leaving 7 bases between them.

About this clone itself: At one of its ends the junction is not consistent with the germline gene, which may arise from a read error. The chain has TRBV6-1 and TRBJ2-7; TRBD1 matches at 7 bases. CDR3 length equals 15 residues. The germline CDR1 and CDR2 sequences are MNHNS and SASEGT. This CDR3 is CAGSVGGLSYYEQYF. CDR3 nucleotides: TGTGCCGGCAGTGTAGGGGGCCTATCGTACTACGAGCAGTACTTC.

The J gene is TRBJ1-1, the V gene TRBV5-8; D may be TRBD1 (5 bases). The germline V gene has CDR1 SGHTS and CDR2 YDEGEE. Trimming left V 3 bases short and J 1 base short, with 13 bases between. The CDR3 length is 15 residues. The CDR3 region is CASSYPGLRNTEAFF. As DNA, the CDR3 is TGTGCCAGCAGCTATCCGGGACTTCGGAACACTGAAGCTTTCTTT.

This CDR3 reads CASSITDTQYF. CDR3 DNA: TGTGCCAGCAGCATAACAGATACGCAGTATTTT. The chain has TRBV11-3 and TRBJ2-3; D not certain. This CDR3 comprises 11 residues. V dropped 5 bases and J dropped 3 bases, with 3 bases sitting between them. The V gene's germline CDR1 is SGHNT and CDR2 YENEEA.

V and J are TRBV7-3 and TRBJ2-1; 8 bases are shared with TRBD1. Germline V CDR1 and CDR2: SGHTA, FQGTGA. V dropped 3 bases and J dropped 2; count of bases not matched to a gene: 6. This CDR3 is 16 amino acids long. The CDR3 is CASSLGGTGAYNEQFF. DNA of the CDR3: TGTGCCAGCAGCTTGGGCGGGACAGGAGCCTACAATGAGCAGTTCTTC.

The chain links TRBV6-6 to TRBJ2-1; no definite D call. V shed 6 bases and J shed 4 bases, with 19 bases lying between them. There are 16 residues in the CDR3. CDR1 MNHNY and CDR2 SVGAGI come from the germline V gene (reference sequence). The CDR3 region is CASSDPPGSTYNEQFF. CDR3 DNA sequence: TGTGCCAGCAGCGATCCACCCGGTTCCACTTACAATGAGCAGTTCTTC.

The chain has TRBV27 and TRBJ2-1, with 10 positions matching TRBD2. Germline V gene data show CDR1 as MNHEY and CDR2 as SMNVEV (reference sequence). Unmatched junction bases numbered 4, after V lost 5 bases and J lost 9 bases. CDR3 length: 13 residues. The CDR3 nucleotides read TGTGCCAGCAGTCCAAGGACTAGCGGTGAGCAGTTCTTC. This gives the protein CASSPRTSGEQFF.

In the case of this clone: At one of its ends the junction is not consistent with the germline gene, which may arise from a read error. This chain connects TRBV7-2 to TRBJ2-7; 8 bases align to TRBD2. The CDR3 is 14 amino acids. CDR1 SGHTA and CDR2 FQGNSA come from the germline V gene. The CDR3 DNA reads TGTGCCAGCAACTTAGCGGGGAGCTCCTACGAGCAGTACTTC. Residues: CASNLAGSSYEQYF.

The chain carries TRBV6-1 and TRBJ2-7; D is possibly TRBD1 (8 bases). The CDR3 is 11 residues long. Looked up from germline, CDR1 is MNHNS and CDR2 is SASEGT. CDR3 nucleotides: TGTGCGGTACAGGGGGGGTACGAGCAGTACTTC. Protein product: CAVQGGYEQYF.

This rearrangement joins TRBV28 to TRBJ2-1; 11 nucleotides match TRBD2. The CDR3 runs to 16 residues. Germline CDR1 is MDHEN and CDR2 is SYDVKM. V shed 6 bases and J 5 bases; nucleotides not matched to a gene: 9. CDR3 amino acids: CASREPGLAADNEQFF. For the CDR3, the DNA is TGTGCCAGCAGGGAACCGGGACTAGCGGCTGACAATGAGCAGTTCTTC.

This chain joins TRBV6-1 and TRBJ2-6; 7 bases line up with TRBD1. The trim removed 3 bases at V and 4 bases at J, leaving 3 bases unmatched. The CDR3 runs 15 residues. Germline V lookup: CDR1 MNHNS, CDR2 SASEGT. CDR3 in DNA: TGTGCCAGCAGTGACAGGGGGACAGGGGCCAACGTCCTGACTTTC. Protein: CASSDRGTGANVLTF.

The chain has TRBV5-4 and TRBJ2-5; no definite D call. The J call may be incorrect, as the DNA end agrees better with TRBJ2-7. CDR3 length equals 14 residues. From germline, CDR1 is SGHNT and CDR2 YYREEE (reference sequence). The CDR3 here is CASSLGVISYEQYF. The DNA of the CDR3 is TGTGCCAGCAGCTTGGGTGTCATCTCCTACGAGCAGTACTTC.